Following are 21 T cell receptor beta chains from one sample sequenced in a study of blood T cell repertoires in COVID-19 (dated by TCRdb to about 2020). The library came from the immunoSEQ multiplex PCR assay. TCRdb took over this immuneACCESS table, retaining in-frame rearrangements with V and J assigned. Such tables are incomplete; in checked studies, under half of the missing clones stem from an unresolved V gene, and the remainder is unexplained. The table for this sample lists 250,000 to 300,000 clones; around 85% of them were counted only once. About 11% of the sample comes from the top ten. Sequenced input: peripheral blood. Receptor source: a woman in her 70s with acute or convalescent COVID-19.

This clone was recorded only once. The chain employs TRBV30 and TRBJ1-2; 8 positions match TRBD1. The CDR3 loop spans 14 amino acids. The J segment lost 7 bases and the V segment lost 1 base, leaving 8 bases of the junction unmatched. Germline lookup yields CDR1 GTSNPN and CDR2 SVGIG (reference sequence). CDR3 bases: TGTGCCTGGAGTGGTTTTCAGGGGGCGGGTGGCTACACCTTC. Translated, it gives CAWSGFQGAGGYTF.

This chain connects TRBV4-1 to TRBJ2-2, with TRBD2 matching 7 bases. Per the germline V gene, CDR1 is MGHRA and CDR2 is YSYEKL. The CDR3 runs to 16 residues. J lost 0 bases, V lost 1 base, and 2 bases had no gene match. The CDR3 coding sequence is TGCGCCAGCAGCCAAGGTGCGGGAGCGAACACCGGGGAGCTGTTTTTT. Translation: CASSQGAGANTGELFF.

The chain couples TRBV23-1 to TRBJ1-1; 9 bases are a match to TRBD1. TRBV23-1 is annotated as an ORF whose role is uncertain. This CDR3 is 16 amino acids long. V lost 6 bases to trimming and J lost 4 bases; unmatched junction nucleotides: 12. CDR3: CASSLNRGRDATEAFF. For the CDR3, the DNA is TGCGCCAGCAGCCTAAACAGGGGGCGCGACGCCACTGAAGCTTTCTTT.

The J gene is TRBJ1-1, the V gene TRBV19, with 8 nucleotides matching TRBD1. The CDR3 is 14 amino acids. CDR1 is LNHDA, CDR2 SQIVND, per germline (reference sequence). Trimming took 7 bases from V and 5 from J; bases not matched to a gene: 9. CDR3 loop: CASTDRGSRTEAFF. Written as DNA, the CDR3 is TGTGCCAGTACCGACAGGGGTTCGAGGACTGAAGCTTTCTTT.

The chain is built from TRBV6-5 and TRBJ2-3; 8 bases agree with TRBD2. CDR3 length equals 15 residues. Germline V gene sequence: CDR1 MNHEY, CDR2 SVGAGI. V was clipped by 7 bases and J by 1 base; unmatched bases: 7. The CDR3 protein is CASNPGTRGTDTQYF. CDR3 DNA: TGTGCCAGCAACCCCGGGACTAGAGGCACAGATACGCAGTATTTT.

This clone has only one observation. The rearrangement joins TRBV7-9 to TRBJ1-4; D perhaps matches TRBD1 (5 bases). The CDR3 is 15 residues long. Trimming shortened V by 4 bases and J by 2 bases, and 11 bases separated the two germline ends. Germline CDR1 SEHNR, CDR2 FQNEAQ (reference sequence). Written as DNA, the CDR3 is TGTGCCAGCAGCTCACCAGGGACTACTAATGAAAAACTGTTTTTT. Translation: CASSSPGTTNEKLFF.

The chain is built from TRBV25-1 and TRBJ1-6; perhaps TRBD1 as D (5 bases). Per germline, CDR1 MGHDK and CDR2 SYGVNS. This CDR3 has 13 amino acids. The germline V and J ends were trimmed by 2 bases and 9 bases, with 8 bases remaining between them. The CDR3 reads CASSEQGGSPLHF. In DNA, the CDR3 is TGTGCCAGCAGTGAACAGGGCGGTTCACCCCTCCACTTT.

The genes are TRBV5-1 and TRBJ1-4, with D possibly TRBD1 on 6 matching bases. Germline values: CDR1 SGHRS, CDR2 YFSETQ. This CDR3 spans 16 amino acids. The V end was cut by 0 bases, the J end by 2 bases, with 11 bases between. For the CDR3, the DNA is TGCGCCAGCAGCTTGGAACGCGGGGGCACTAATGAAAAACTGTTTTTT. Translation gives CASSLERGGTNEKLFF.

This chain links TRBV3-1 (or the pseudogene TRBV3-2) with TRBJ2-7; 13 positions match TRBD2. This CDR3 is 14 amino acids long. After removal of 0 bases from V and 12 bases from J, the junction contained 5 bases not matched to a gene. Germline-derived CDR1 and CDR2 are LGHDT and YNNKEL (reference sequence). CDR3 loop: CASSQDTSGGAMYF. The CDR3 DNA is TGTGCCAGCAGCCAAGATACTAGCGGGGGGGCGATGTACTTC.

This chain joins TRBV2 and TRBJ2-7, with unresolved D. V was pared by 5 bases and J by 6 bases, with 5 bases between. Germline V gene sequence: CDR1 SNHLY, CDR2 FYNNEI. This CDR3 region has 10 residues. Written as DNA, the CDR3 is TGTGCCAGCAGTCTAAGCGAGCAGTACTTC. Translation: CASSLSEQYF.

This rearrangement joins TRBV20-1 to TRBJ2-7, with D tentatively TRBD2 (7 bases). The germline V gene encodes CDR1 DFQATT and CDR2 SNEGSKA (reference sequence). The CDR3 length is 13 residues. V lost 3 bases to trimming and J lost 5 bases, with 14 bases between them. CDR3 protein: CSASRGADNEQYF. The CDR3 region has the DNA TGCAGTGCTAGTCGGGGGGCTGACAACGAGCAGTACTTC.

The V call is TRBV9, the J call TRBJ1-4, with 8 bases that match TRBD1. Germline V CDR1 and CDR2: SGDLS, YYNGEE. CDR3 length: 16 amino acids. The junction had 10 bases not matched to a gene; V was cut back by 4 bases and J by 5 bases. The CDR3: CASSFRQGPTNEKLFF. CDR3 sequence (DNA): TGTGCCAGCAGCTTTCGACAGGGGCCCACGAATGAAAAACTGTTTTTT.

The chain recombines TRBV6-5 with TRBJ2-7; D possibly corresponds to TRBD2 (6 bases). The germline V gene encodes CDR1 MNHEY and CDR2 SVGAGI. The CDR3 loop spans 13 amino acids. Between the trimmed V and J ends, which lost 6 bases and 5 bases, there was a span of 14 bases. The CDR3 sequence: CASRPPLANEQYF. In nucleotides, the CDR3 is TGTGCCAGCAGGCCCCCCCTAGCGAACGAGCAGTACTTC.

V and J are TRBV23-1 and TRBJ2-5, with D perhaps TRBD2 (5 bases). TRBV23-1 is an ORF, with its function uncertain. Trimming took 2 bases from V and 5 from J, leaving 12 bases between them. The CDR3 length is 14 residues. The CDR3 loop reads CASSQERAEETQYF. The CDR3 region has the DNA TGCGCCAGCAGTCAAGAGAGGGCGGAGGAGACCCAGTACTTC.

On this clone: Other DNA sequences within the sample encode an identical CDR3. V is TRBV18 and J is TRBJ2-2; TRBD2 matches at 10 bases. The V gene end was trimmed by 6 bases and the J gene end by 3 bases; junction bases not matched to a gene: 4. The CDR3 has 15 amino acids. CDR1 is KGHSH, CDR2 LQKENI, per germline. CDR3 loop: CASSPLAGDTGELFF. Written as DNA, the CDR3 is TGTGCCAGCTCGCCGCTAGCGGGGGACACCGGGGAGCTGTTTTTT.

The rearrangement uses TRBV19 and TRBJ1-5; D is unclear. V was cut by 3 bases and J by 5 bases, with 14 bases left in between. The germline CDR1 and CDR2 sequences are LNHDA and SQIVND (reference sequence). The CDR3 spans 15 residues. CDR3 in amino acids: CASSMGLLIHQPQHF. The CDR3 DNA is TGTGCCAGTAGTATGGGCCTTCTAATCCATCAGCCCCAGCATTTT.

The chain has TRBV11-2 and TRBJ1-6; D call uncertain. The CDR3 consists of 13 residues. V lost 5 bases and J lost 6, with 8 bases in between. Germline CDR1 reads SGHAT; CDR2 reads FQNNGV. CDR3 loop: CASSPGGNSPLHF. Written as DNA, the CDR3 is TGTGCCAGCAGCCCCGGAGGTAATTCACCCCTCCACTTT.

The chain employs TRBV6-1 and TRBJ1-6; maybe TRBD1 (6 bases). The V gene lost 3 bases and the J gene lost 9 bases, with 18 bases spanning the gap. CDR1 MNHNS and CDR2 SASEGT come from the germline V gene. This CDR3 has 16 amino acids. CDR3 coding DNA: TGTGCCAGCAGTGATTTGTCTCAGGGGACGTTTTCACCCCTCCACTTT. Protein product: CASSDLSQGTFSPLHF.

CDR3 nucleotides: TGTGCCAGTAGTACCCCTTTGACTTCTGGAAACACCATATATTTT. It is translated as CASSTPLTSGNTIYF. This chain uses TRBV19 with TRBJ1-3; D remains ambiguous. This CDR3 comprises 15 residues. The V end lost 4 bases, the J end lost 1 base, and 11 bases lay between the germline ends. Germline V gene data show CDR1 as LNHDA and CDR2 as SQIVND (reference sequence).

V and J are TRBV18 and TRBJ2-3; 10 nucleotides line up with TRBD1. Germline CDR1 is KGHSH and CDR2 is LQKENI. V lost 3 bases to trimming and J lost 6 bases; unmatched junction nucleotides: 3. The CDR3 is 14 amino acids. DNA of the CDR3: TGTGCCAGCTCACCGACAGGGGGCTCGGATACGCAGTATTTT. It yields the protein CASSPTGGSDTQYF.

V gene TRBV7-8 combines with J gene TRBJ2-2; the D gene is possibly TRBD1 (5 bases). In germline, CDR1 is SGHVS, CDR2 FQNEAQ. The germline V and J ends were trimmed by 1 base and 7 bases, with 10 bases remaining between them. This CDR3 spans 14 amino acids. CDR3 protein: CASSLVGAIGELFF. The CDR3, as DNA: TGTGCCAGCAGCTTAGTAGGGGCGATCGGGGAGCTGTTTTTT. Variable domain in full (rest from reference TRBV7-8 and TRBJ2-2): GAGVSQSPRYKVAKRGQDVALRCDPISGHVSLFWYQQALGQGPEFLTYFQNEAQLDKSGLPSDRFFAERPEGSVSTLKIQRTQQEDSAVYLCASSLVGAIGELFFGEGSRLTVL.